This T cell receptor beta chain was captured by sequencing in a study of blood T cell repertoires in COVID-19. Authors' analysis steps: Cell counts per sample came from amplifying reference gene primers. Some clones are missing from TCRdb's copy, which holds only in-frame ones; the method was immunoSEQ multiplex PCR. V and J calls and clone size are those listed in that table; D and trimming were worked out from the DNA. The sample yields some 78,000 clones, roughly 86% seen once. Trimming took 1 base from V and 3 from J, leaving 13 bases between them. The germline CDR1 and CDR2 sequences are LGHDT and YNNKEL (reference sequence). This CDR3 region has 17 residues. This clone was seen only once.

The receptor was derived from a man in his fifties or sixties with active or convalescent COVID-19. V usage is TRBV3-1 (or the pseudogene TRBV3-2) and J usage is TRBJ2-6; D gene unclear. Sequenced input: peripheral blood. The CDR3 loop is CASSQVSYASGANVLTF. In DNA, the CDR3 is TGTGCCAGCAGCCAAGTTTCGTATGCCAGTGGGGCCAACGTCCTGACTTTC.